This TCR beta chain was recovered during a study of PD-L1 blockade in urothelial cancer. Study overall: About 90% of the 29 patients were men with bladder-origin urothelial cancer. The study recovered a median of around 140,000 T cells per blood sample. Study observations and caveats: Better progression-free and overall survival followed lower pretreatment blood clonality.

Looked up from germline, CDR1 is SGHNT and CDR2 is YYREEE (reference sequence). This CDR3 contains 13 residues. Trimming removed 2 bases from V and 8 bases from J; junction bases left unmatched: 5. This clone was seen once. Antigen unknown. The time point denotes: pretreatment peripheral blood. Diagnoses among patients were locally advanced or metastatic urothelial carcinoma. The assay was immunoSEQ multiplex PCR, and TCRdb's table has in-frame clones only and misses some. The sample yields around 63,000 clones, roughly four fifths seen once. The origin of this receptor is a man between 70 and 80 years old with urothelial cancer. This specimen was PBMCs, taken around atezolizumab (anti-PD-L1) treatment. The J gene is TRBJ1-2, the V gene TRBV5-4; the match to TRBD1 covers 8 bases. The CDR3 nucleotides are TGTGCCAGCAGCTTCCCGGACAGGGACGGCTACACCTTC. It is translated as CASSFPDRDGYTF.